The 20 T cell receptor beta chains below all came from one sample that was sequenced in a study of blood T cell repertoires in COVID-19. Clones were read by immunoSEQ multiplex PCR, and TCRdb kept only the in-frame ones, dropping some. Counted here are some 77,000 clones, roughly four fifths occurring once; the ten biggest clones make up approximately 1.9%. Sample: peripheral blood. The source of these receptors is a woman in her sixties or seventies with acute or convalescent COVID-19.

The chain employs TRBV24-1 and TRBJ1-5; no clear D gene. Trimming shortened V by 7 bases and J by 7 bases, and 16 bases separated the two germline ends. The CDR3 contains 14 residues. CDR1 KGHDR and CDR2 SFDVKD come from the germline V gene. CDR3 nucleotide sequence: TGTGCCACCAGGGCCCAAGGCCGCGGACAGCCCCAGCATTTT. It specifies CATRAQGRGQPQHF.

This chain's CDR3 is CASSLVPSTDTQYF. The CDR3 nucleotides read TGTGCCAGCAGCTTAGTTCCTAGCACAGATACGCAGTATTTT. J is TRBJ2-3 and V is TRBV7-9; D unclear. V lost 1 base and J 0 bases, leaving 5 bases between the germline ends. The CDR3 loop spans 14 amino acids. CDR1 is SEHNR and CDR2 is FQNEAQ in the germline V gene (reference sequence).

This rearrangement joins TRBV5-4 to TRBJ1-3, with 7 bases identical to TRBD1. Germline lookup yields CDR1 SGHNT and CDR2 YYREEE (reference sequence). V dropped 1 base and J dropped 2; count of bases not matched to a gene: 0. The CDR3 runs to 14 residues. The CDR3 loop reads CASSLTGAGNTIYF. CDR3 sequence (DNA): TGTGCCAGCAGCTTGACAGGGGCTGGAAACACCATATATTTT. The full variable domain, rest sourced from reference TRBV5-4 and TRBJ1-3, is ETGVTQSPTHLIKTRGQQVTLRCSSQSGHNTVSWYQQALGQGPQFIFQYYREEENGRGNFPPRFSGLQFPNYSSELNVNALELDDSALYLCASSLTGAGNTIYFGEGSWLTVV.

The rearrangement uses TRBV5-1 and TRBJ1-2; maybe TRBD1 (6 bases). Germline values: CDR1 SGHRS, CDR2 YFSETQ. CDR3 size: 14 residues. The V gene lost 0 bases and the J gene lost 4 bases, with 10 bases spanning the gap. The DNA for the CDR3 is TGCGCCAGCAGCTTGGCGGACAGCTCCTATGGCTACACCTTC. This gives the protein CASSLADSSYGYTF.

V usage is TRBV3-1 (or the pseudogene TRBV3-2) and J usage is TRBJ1-6, with TRBD1 matching 7 bases. This CDR3 region has 17 residues. In germline, CDR1 is LGHDT, CDR2 YNNKEL (reference sequence). The trim removed 2 bases at V and 10 bases at J, leaving 14 bases unmatched. Here the CDR3 DNA reads TGTGCCAGCAGCCAAAGGACAGGAAGGCTTGGGGCATCACCCCTCCACTTT. Translation gives CASSQRTGRLGASPLHF.

The J gene is TRBJ2-1, the V gene TRBV2; D possibly corresponds to TRBD2 (6 bases). Germline V gives CDR1 SNHLY, CDR2 FYNNEI. Trimming removed 5 bases from V and 0 bases from J, with 11 bases in between. The CDR3 consists of 15 residues. CDR3 residues: CASSPGGSSYNEQFF. CDR3 bases: TGTGCCAGCAGTCCCGGGGGTAGCTCCTACAATGAGCAGTTCTTC.

V and J are TRBV30 and TRBJ2-7; weak D call: TRBD1 (5 bases). Germline CDR1 and CDR2: GTSNPN and SVGIG (reference sequence). Trimming removed 0 bases from V and 6 bases from J, with 12 bases in between. CDR3 length: 13 residues. The CDR3 protein is CAWSVLRVSEQYF. CDR3 DNA: TGTGCCTGGAGTGTACTCAGGGTATCCGAGCAGTACTTC.

The V gene is TRBV10-3, the J gene TRBJ1-5, with 9 bases fitting TRBD1. Germline loops: CDR1 ENHRY, CDR2 SYGVKD. The CDR3 is made up of 16 amino acids. V shed 3 bases, J shed 7 bases, and the junction held 10 bases outside the gene matches. The DNA of the CDR3 is TGTGCCATCAGTGATCCGGGACAGGGACAGTCCCAGCCCCAGCATTTT. It encodes CAISDPGQGQSQPQHF.

The CDR3 protein is CASSTLTGGFNYGYTF. The CDR3, as DNA: TGTGCCAGCAGCACCTTGACAGGGGGCTTTAACTATGGCTACACCTTC. The rearrangement uses TRBV7-9 and TRBJ1-2; 10 nucleotides match TRBD1. Trimming removed 5 bases from V and 1 base from J; junction bases left unmatched: 7. Germline assignment: CDR1 SEHNR and CDR2 FQNEAQ (reference sequence). The CDR3 has 16 amino acids.

The V and J genes are TRBV29-1 and TRBJ2-2; maybe TRBD1 (6 bases). The germline V gene encodes CDR1 SQVTM and CDR2 ANQGSEA. The length of the CDR3 is 15 residues. V dropped 2 bases and J dropped 2 bases, with 12 bases sitting between them. This chain's CDR3 is CSVETRGFNTGELFF. CDR3 nucleotides: TGCAGCGTTGAAACGAGGGGGTTCAACACCGGGGAGCTGTTTTTT.

V and J are TRBV10-3 and TRBJ1-2; D gene uncertain. The CDR3 is 15 amino acids. Germline assignment: CDR1 ENHRY and CDR2 SYGVKD. Trimming left V 0 bases short and J 1 base short, with 9 bases between. The CDR3 here is CAISESSGYNYGYTF. Here the CDR3 DNA reads TGTGCCATCAGTGAGTCGTCAGGATATAACTATGGCTACACCTTC.

This chain connects TRBV19 to TRBJ1-1; 7 nucleotides agree with TRBD1. Germline V gene data show CDR1 as LNHDA and CDR2 as SQIVND (reference sequence). Losses at the gene ends were 6 bases for V and 0 bases for J; bases not matched to a gene: 10. The CDR3 is 16 residues long. CDR3: CASSGTVLRMNTEAFF. In DNA, the CDR3 is TGTGCCAGTAGCGGGACAGTCCTTAGGATGAACACTGAAGCTTTCTTT.

This clone was counted between two and nine times. CDR3: CASIWGRANYGYTF. The DNA of the CDR3 is TGTGCCAGTATTTGGGGGAGGGCTAACTATGGCTACACCTTC. The rearrangement joins TRBV19 to TRBJ1-2; the D gene is possibly TRBD1 (5 bases). This CDR3 is 14 amino acids long. Germline assignment: CDR1 LNHDA and CDR2 SQIVND (reference sequence). The V gene lost 7 bases and the J gene lost 0 bases, with 12 bases spanning the gap.

The chain links TRBV6-2 or TRBV6-3 to TRBJ2-3; 16 bases fit TRBD2. Unmatched junction bases numbered 10, after V lost 5 bases and J lost 5 bases. Germline V gives CDR1 MNHEY, CDR2 SVGEGT. CDR3 length: 18 residues. The CDR3, as DNA: TGTGCCAGCAGTGGTAACCTGGGACTAGCGGGGGGGCAAGATACGCAGTATTTT. Encoded protein: CASSGNLGLAGGQDTQYF.

This clone has more than one count but fewer than ten. The rearrangement links TRBV7-6 to TRBJ1-5; maybe TRBD1 (6 bases). Trimming left V 5 bases short and J 7 bases short, with 18 bases between. In germline, CDR1 is SGHVS, CDR2 FNYEAQ. CDR3 length equals 15 residues. In DNA, the CDR3 is TGTGCCAGCAGCGATAAGGGGGGGGGTCGGCAGCCCCAGCATTTT. This encodes CASSDKGGGRQPQHF.

This clone has a single count. The chain recombines TRBV3-1 (or the pseudogene TRBV3-2) with TRBJ1-6; D uncertain. The ends were cut back, 3 bases at V and 10 bases at J, with 13 bases in the middle. The CDR3 spans 14 residues. The germline CDR1 and CDR2 sequences are LGHDT and YNNKEL (reference sequence). The CDR3 is CASSHGLTGSPLHF. The DNA of the CDR3 is TGTGCCAGCAGCCATGGCCTTACGGGATCACCCCTCCACTTT.

This clone was observed a single time. CDR3 sequence: CASSHQRGAYNEQFF. DNA for the CDR3: TGTGCCAGCAGCCACCAGCGGGGAGCCTACAATGAGCAGTTCTTC. The genes are TRBV6-1 and TRBJ2-1; TRBD2 agrees at 7 bases. Trimming cost V 6 bases and J 2 bases; bases outside gene matches: 7. The CDR3 is 15 residues long. Germline CDR1 MNHNS, CDR2 SASEGT.

The V call is TRBV14, the J call TRBJ1-3; 7 bases are shared with TRBD1. The CDR3 has 16 amino acids. The germline CDR1 and CDR2 sequences are SGHDN and FVKESK. V shed 4 bases, J shed 0 bases, and the junction held 6 bases outside the gene matches. This CDR3 is CASSPTGRSSGNTIYF. CDR3 nucleotide sequence: TGTGCCAGCAGCCCGACAGGGCGAAGCTCTGGAAACACCATATATTTT.

The J gene is TRBJ2-1, the V gene TRBV7-3, with a possible D match to TRBD2 (7 bases). Germline V CDR1 and CDR2: SGHTA, FQGTGA. The CDR3 sequence is 18 residues long. Trimming left V 1 base short and J 0 bases short, with 16 bases between. The CDR3 loop is CASSLNPTGGFSYNEQFF. DNA for the CDR3: TGTGCCAGCAGCTTAAATCCTACGGGGGGCTTCTCCTACAATGAGCAGTTCTTC. Filled out from reference TRBV7-3 and TRBJ2-1, the complete variable domain reads GAGVSQTPSNKVTEKGKYVELRCDPISGHTALYWYRQSLGQGPEFLIYFQGTGAADDSGLPNDRFFAVRPEGSVSTLKIQRTERGDSAVYLCASSLNPTGGFSYNEQFFGPGTRLTVL.

The chain uses TRBV28 and TRBJ2-7, with 8 positions matching TRBD2. The CDR3 totals 20 residues. V shed 2 bases, J shed 2 bases, and the junction held 20 bases outside the gene matches. Germline V lookup: CDR1 MDHEN, CDR2 SYDVKM. CDR3 in amino acids: CASSLRVGLAGPRFAYEQYF. The CDR3 DNA follows: TGTGCCAGCAGTTTACGTGTGGGGCTAGCGGGTCCCAGGTTCGCCTACGAGCAGTACTTC.